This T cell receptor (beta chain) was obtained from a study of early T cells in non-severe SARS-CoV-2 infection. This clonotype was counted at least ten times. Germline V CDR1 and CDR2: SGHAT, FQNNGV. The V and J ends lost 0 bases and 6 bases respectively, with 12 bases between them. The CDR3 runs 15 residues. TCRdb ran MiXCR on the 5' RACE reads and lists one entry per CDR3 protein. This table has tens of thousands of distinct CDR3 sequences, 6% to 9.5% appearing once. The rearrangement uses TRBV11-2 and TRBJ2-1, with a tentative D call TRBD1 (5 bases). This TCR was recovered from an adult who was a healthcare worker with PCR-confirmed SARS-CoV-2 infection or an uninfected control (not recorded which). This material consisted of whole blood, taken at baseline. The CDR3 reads CASSLEPAQGNEQFF. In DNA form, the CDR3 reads TGTGCCAGCAGCTTAGAGCCTGCCCAGGGCAATGAGCAGTTCTTC.